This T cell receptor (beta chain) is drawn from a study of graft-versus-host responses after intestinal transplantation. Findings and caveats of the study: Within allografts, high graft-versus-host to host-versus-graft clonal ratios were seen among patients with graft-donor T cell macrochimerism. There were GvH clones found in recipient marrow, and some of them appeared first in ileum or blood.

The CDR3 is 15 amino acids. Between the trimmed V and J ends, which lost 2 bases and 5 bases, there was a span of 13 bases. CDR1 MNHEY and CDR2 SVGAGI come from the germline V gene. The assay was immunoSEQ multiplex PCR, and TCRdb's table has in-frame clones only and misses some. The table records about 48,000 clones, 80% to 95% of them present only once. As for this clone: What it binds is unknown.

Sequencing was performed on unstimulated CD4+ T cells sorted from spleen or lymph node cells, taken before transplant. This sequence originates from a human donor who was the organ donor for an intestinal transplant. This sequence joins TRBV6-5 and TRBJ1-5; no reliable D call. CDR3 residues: CASSYLTSNHQPQHF. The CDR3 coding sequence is TGTGCCAGCAGTTACCTGACATCCAACCATCAGCCCCAGCATTTT.